A single sample is the source of the 6 T cell receptor beta chains below, sequenced in a study of OX40 agonist ivuxolimab in advanced cancers. Method: immunoSEQ multiplex PCR; TCRdb's copy keeps in-frame clones and lacks some. This table has under 85,000 clones, about 87% appearing once. The sample in question was CD4+ or CD8+ T cells sorted from blood, obtained in a trial of the OX40 agonist ivuxolimab. These TCRs come from an adult with an advanced solid tumor such as melanoma, head and neck, liver or kidney cancer.

This chain links TRBV5-1 with TRBJ2-2; weak D call: TRBD1 (6 bases). The CDR3 has 16 residues. Germline assignment: CDR1 SGHRS and CDR2 YFSETQ. The V end was cut by 6 bases, the J end by 6 bases, with 21 bases between. CDR3 nucleotides: TGCGCCAGCAACCCTAGGGCAGGGGTGGAATCCGGGGAGCTGTTTTTT. Translated, it gives CASNPRAGVESGELFF.

The genes are TRBV30 and TRBJ1-1; D possibly corresponds to TRBD1 (6 bases). Germline loops: CDR1 GTSNPN, CDR2 SVGIG (reference sequence). The CDR3 length is 16 residues. The V and J ends lost 6 bases and 0 bases respectively, with 20 bases between them. The CDR3 loop reads CACLPGQQLLNTEAFF. The CDR3 nucleotides read TGTGCCTGCTTACCGGGACAACAGCTCCTGAACACTGAAGCTTTCTTT.

The rearrangement links TRBV19 to TRBJ1-4; D perhaps matches TRBD1 (5 bases). CDR3 size: 15 residues. Trimming took 7 bases from V and 8 from J, leaving 20 bases between them. Germline CDR1 LNHDA, CDR2 SQIVND (reference sequence). DNA of the CDR3: TGTGCCAGTACTCCTAGGGACTTCGAGGGGGAAAAACTGTTTTTT. Protein product: CASTPRDFEGEKLFF.

J is TRBJ2-2 and V is TRBV10-3; possibly TRBD1 or TRBD2 for D (5 bases each). The CDR3 loop spans 14 amino acids. Trimming removed 6 bases from V and 3 bases from J, with 11 bases in between. Per the germline V gene, CDR1 is ENHRY and CDR2 is SYGVKD. The CDR3 DNA is TGTGCCATCAGCTGGGACGGATACACCGGGGAGCTGTTTTTT. Translated, it gives CAISWDGYTGELFF.

J is TRBJ1-5 and V is TRBV19, with 7 positions matching TRBD1. This CDR3 comprises 14 residues. J was trimmed by 4 bases and V by 7 bases; bases with no gene match: 7. In germline, CDR1 is LNHDA, CDR2 SQIVND (reference sequence). The CDR3 nucleotides read TGTGCCAGTACATGGGCAGGGGGGAATCAGCCCCAGCATTTT. Its protein is CASTWAGGNQPQHF.

This clone was counted a single time. The chain has TRBV4-3 and TRBJ1-6; the D is unclear. Germline V gives CDR1 LGHNA, CDR2 YSLEER. The CDR3 runs 16 residues. The ends were cut back, 0 bases at V and 7 bases at J, with 13 bases in the middle. Written as DNA, the CDR3 is TGCGCCAGCAGCCAAGATCCCCCAGGCGGGAATTCACCCCTCCACTTT. Residues: CASSQDPPGGNSPLHF.